This T cell receptor (beta chain) was documented in a study of low-dose radiotherapy and immunotherapy resistance in tumors. The overall study: Intravenous cyclophosphamide at 200 mg/m2 preceded radiation and immunotherapy by one day, every two weeks.

TRAV- and TRBV-specific primers, spanning alpha and beta chains, primed first-strand cDNA. TCRs underwent around 18 PCR cycles of amplification with a constant-region primer and V-primer adapter. MiXCR was run by TCRdb on the reads, yielding one entry per CDR3 protein. This sample carries around 90,000 distinct CDR3 sequences, approximately 20% of them seen once, and the ten largest clones take around 6.3%. This CDR3 is 14 amino acids long. V shed 4 bases, J shed 5 bases, and the junction held 5 bases outside the gene matches. Germline V gene sequence: CDR1 LGHDT, CDR2 YNNKEL (reference sequence). Indicated time point: before trial treatment. The therapy administered to donors comprised nivolumab, ipilimumab, aspirin, low-dose cyclophosphamide and low-dose radiotherapy.

The material was PBMCs, obtained before treatment. The TCR was taken from a male donor with prostate cancer. The J gene is TRBJ2-5, the V gene TRBV3-1; 9 nucleotides match TRBD2. This chain's CDR3 is CASSPPGLAETQYF. CDR3 nucleotides: TGTGCCAGCAGCCCGCCGGGACTAGCCGAGACCCAGTACTTC.